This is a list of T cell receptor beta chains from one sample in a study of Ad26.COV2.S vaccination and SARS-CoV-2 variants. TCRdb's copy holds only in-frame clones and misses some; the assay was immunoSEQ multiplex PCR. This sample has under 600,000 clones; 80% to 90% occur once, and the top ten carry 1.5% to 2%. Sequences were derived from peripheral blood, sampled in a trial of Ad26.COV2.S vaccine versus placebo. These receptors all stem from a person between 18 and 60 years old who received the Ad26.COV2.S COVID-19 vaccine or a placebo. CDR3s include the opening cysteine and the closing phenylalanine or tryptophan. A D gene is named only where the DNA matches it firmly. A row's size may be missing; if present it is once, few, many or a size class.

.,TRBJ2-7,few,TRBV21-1,TGTGCCAGCAGTGGGGACAGCGGGAGCCCCTGGCAGTACTTC,CASSGDSGSPWQYF
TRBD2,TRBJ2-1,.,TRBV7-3,TGTGCCAGCAGCTTAACTAGCGGGAGCGATGAGCAGTTCTTC,CASSLTSGSDEQFF
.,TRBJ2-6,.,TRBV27,TGTGCCAGCAGTTTCTGGGGAACTGGGGCCAACGTCCTGACTTTC,CASSFWGTGANVLTF
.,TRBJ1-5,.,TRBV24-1,TGTGCCACCAGTGACAAGTCAGGGGCTAGCAATCAGCCCCAGCATTTT,CATSDKSGASNQPQHF
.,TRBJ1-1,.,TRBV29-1,TGCAGCGTTCGATCGGCACTTTGGCAGCTGAACACTGAAGCTTTCTTT,CSVRSALWQLNTEAFF
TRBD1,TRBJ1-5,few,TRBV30,TGTGCCTGGAGTCCCCCGGGACAGAACAATCAGCCCCAGCATTTT,CAWSPPGQNNQPQHF
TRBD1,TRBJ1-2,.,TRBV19,TGTGCCAGTAGTATCCGGGGACAGGGGTCCTATGGCTACACCTTC,CASSIRGQGSYGYTF
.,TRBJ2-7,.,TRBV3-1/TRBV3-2,TGTGCCAGCAGCCAAGCCCCCGGCAGCGTCTACGAGCAGTACTTC,CASSQAPGSVYEQYF
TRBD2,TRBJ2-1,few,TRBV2,TGTGCCAGCACCCAAAGGACTAGCGGGAGGGCTGAGCAGTTCTTC,CASTQRTSGRAEQFF
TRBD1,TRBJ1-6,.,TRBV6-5,TGTGCCAGCACCCTTCGGGGACAGCCAAATTCACCCCTCCACTTT,CASTLRGQPNSPLHF
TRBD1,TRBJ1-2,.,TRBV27,TGTGCCAGCAGTTTATCAGGGACAGGGGGCTATGGCTACACCTTC,CASSLSGTGGYGYTF
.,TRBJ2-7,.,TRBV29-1,TGCAGCGTTGAAAACAGGAACTCCTACGAGCAGTACTTC,CSVENRNSYEQYF
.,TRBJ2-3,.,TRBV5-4,TGTGCCAGCAGCCTCGGGCCGGCGGCAGATACGCAGTATTTT,CASSLGPAADTQYF
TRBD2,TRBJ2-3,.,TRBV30,TGTGCCTGGGAGGCGGGAGGGGGACCAGATACGCAGTATTTT,CAWEAGGGPDTQYF